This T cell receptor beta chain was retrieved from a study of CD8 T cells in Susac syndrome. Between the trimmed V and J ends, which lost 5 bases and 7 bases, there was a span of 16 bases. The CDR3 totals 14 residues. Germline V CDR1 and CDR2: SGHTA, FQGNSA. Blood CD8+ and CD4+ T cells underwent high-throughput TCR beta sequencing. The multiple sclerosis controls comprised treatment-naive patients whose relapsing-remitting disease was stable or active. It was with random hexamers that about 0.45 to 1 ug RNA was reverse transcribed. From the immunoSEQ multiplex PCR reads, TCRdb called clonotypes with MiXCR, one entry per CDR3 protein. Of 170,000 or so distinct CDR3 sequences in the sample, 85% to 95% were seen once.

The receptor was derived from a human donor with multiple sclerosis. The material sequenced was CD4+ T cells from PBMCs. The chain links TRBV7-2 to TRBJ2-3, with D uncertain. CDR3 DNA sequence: TGTGCCAGCAGCCCCCGGGCACTTAGTCATACGCAGTATTTT. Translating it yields CASSPRALSHTQYF.